The clone carrying this TCR beta chain counts as medium-sized. The CDR3 extends over 13 amino acids. Germline CDR1 is SGHRS and CDR2 is YFSETQ. Between the trimmed V and J ends, which lost 4 bases and 5 bases, there was a span of 9 bases. TCRdb passed the RT-PCR reads through MiXCR, listing each CDR3 protein once. The profile shows fewer than 250,000 distinct CDR3 sequences, 11% to 15% of them singletons. These data originate in a study of patients and donors after allogeneic stem cell transplantation. The sequence came from a human donor who was either an allogeneic HSCT recipient or a stem cell or donor lymphocyte infusion donor (not recorded which). It is not recorded whose cells these are; they may come from a transplant donor. The sample taken for sequencing was blood, either unsorted or a sorted T cell fraction (not recorded which). The chain has TRBV5-1 and TRBJ2-2; the D is unclear. In nucleotides, the CDR3 is TGCGCCAGCAGCGTCAGTGTTACCGGGGAGCTGTTTTTT. It encodes CASSVSVTGELFF.